Shown below are 20 T cell receptor beta chains from a single sample sequenced in a study of blood T cell repertoires in COVID-19. Sequenced by immunoSEQ multiplex PCR; TCRdb stores in-frame clones only, minus some. The sample yields about 190,000 clones, under 80% seen once. The sample taken for sequencing was peripheral blood. Receptor source: a man aged 50-59 years who had recovered from COVID-19.

This chain links TRBV5-8 with TRBJ2-3; a weak D match, TRBD2 (6 bases). With 0 bases removed from V and 3 bases from J, the gap between germline ends came to 8 bases. Germline assignment: CDR1 SGHTS and CDR2 YDEGEE. The length of the CDR3 is 14 residues. The CDR3 DNA is TGTGCCAGCAGCTTGGTGGAGGGAACAGATACGCAGTATTTT. It is translated as CASSLVEGTDTQYF.

The chain's CDR3 is CASSSRGTVQETQYF. CDR3 coding DNA: TGTGCCAGCAGCTCGCGTGGGACAGTCCAAGAGACCCAGTACTTC. The chain employs TRBV11-2 and TRBJ2-5, with 7 bases identical to TRBD1. The V gene end was trimmed by 4 bases and the J gene end by 1 base; junction bases not matched to a gene: 6. CDR3 length: 15 amino acids. Germline V lookup: CDR1 SGHAT, CDR2 FQNNGV.

The V and J genes are TRBV30 and TRBJ2-1, with D perhaps TRBD2 (7 bases). This CDR3 region has 15 residues. Germline lookup yields CDR1 GTSNPN and CDR2 SVGIG (reference sequence). Trimming took off 2 bases at V and 5 bases at J, with 16 bases between the two ends. The CDR3 nucleotides read TGTGCCTGGAGTAGGGGGACTAACAGAAACAATGAGCAGTTCTTC. Translated: CAWSRGTNRNNEQFF.

The chain couples TRBV7-6 to TRBJ2-1; D unresolved. The V end was cut by 2 bases, the J end by 9 bases, with 11 bases between. CDR3 length: 13 amino acids. Germline V gene sequence: CDR1 SGHVS, CDR2 FNYEAQ. CDR3 in DNA: TGTGCCAGCAGCTTAAATTCTGCGGTTGAGCAGTTCTTC. Amino acids: CASSLNSAVEQFF.

This chain connects TRBV5-5 to TRBJ1-5; no clear D gene. The CDR3 covers 14 residues. In germline, CDR1 is SGHKS, CDR2 YYEKEE (reference sequence). The V end lost 0 bases, the J end lost 3 bases, and 7 bases lay between the germline ends. The DNA for the CDR3 is TGTGCCAGCAGCTTGGACTTGTACAATCAGCCCCAGCATTTT. As protein: CASSLDLYNQPQHF.

The genes are TRBV25-1 and TRBJ2-2; maybe TRBD2 (5 bases). Germline CDR1 reads MGHDK; CDR2 reads SYGVNS. V lost 1 base and J lost 9, with 15 bases in between. CDR3 size: 15 residues. This CDR3 reads CASSEFGGKGRELFF. The CDR3 coding sequence is TGTGCCAGCAGTGAATTCGGAGGAAAAGGCCGGGAGCTGTTTTTT.

The V call is TRBV5-4, the J call TRBJ2-7, with D unresolved. The germline CDR1 and CDR2 sequences are SGHNT and YYREEE (reference sequence). Trimming took 4 bases from V and 2 from J, leaving 16 bases between them. The CDR3 has 15 residues. The CDR3 is CASSLGLGSTYEQYF. DNA for the CDR3: TGTGCCAGCAGCCTAGGTTTAGGTTCCACCTACGAGCAGTACTTC.

The rearrangement uses TRBV18 and TRBJ2-3, with 10 nucleotides matching TRBD2. V dropped 0 bases and J dropped 2; count of bases not matched to a gene: 5. CDR1 is KGHSH and CDR2 is LQKENI in the germline V gene. This CDR3 is 17 amino acids long. CDR3 nucleotide sequence: TGTGCCAGCTCACCACCGGTACTAGCGGGACCCACAGATACGCAGTATTTT. As protein: CASSPPVLAGPTDTQYF.

V usage is TRBV7-6 and J usage is TRBJ2-1; D ambiguous. Trimming removed 1 base at V and 6 bases at J, with 16 bases between. CDR1 and CDR2 from the germline V gene are SGHVS and FNYEAQ. The CDR3 length is 16 residues. CDR3 DNA: TGTGCCAGCAGCTTAGGCACCGGAGTAATCCCCAATGAGCAGTTCTTC. It yields the protein CASSLGTGVIPNEQFF.

The rearrangement uses TRBV5-1 and TRBJ1-2; the match to TRBD1 covers 10 bases. The germline V gene has CDR1 SGHRS and CDR2 YFSETQ. The CDR3 is 13 amino acids. V was clipped by 4 bases and J by 8 bases; unmatched bases: 5. The CDR3 nucleotides read TGCGCCAGCAGCGTCGGGACAGGGGCCGGCTACACCTTC. It codes for CASSVGTGAGYTF.

The chain is built from TRBV11-3 and TRBJ2-2, with 7 bases identical to TRBD2. CDR1 is SGHNT, CDR2 YENEEA, per germline. The CDR3 consists of 15 residues. Trimming removed 5 bases from V and 0 bases from J; junction bases left unmatched: 3. CDR3 sequence: CASSLGTTNTGELFF. CDR3 DNA sequence: TGTGCCAGCAGCCTCGGGACTACGAACACCGGGGAGCTGTTTTTT.

This clone was seen only a few times. J is TRBJ1-2 and V is TRBV14; D call uncertain. The CDR3 consists of 16 residues. Germline V gene sequence: CDR1 SGHDN, CDR2 FVKESK. V shed 0 bases and J shed 4 bases, with 15 bases lying between them. The CDR3 DNA reads as TGTGCCAGCAGCCAAGACTCACGGGGAGGTGGCTATGGCTACACCTTC. Its protein product is CASSQDSRGGGYGYTF.

This chain connects TRBV7-6 to TRBJ1-4; TRBD1 agrees at 7 bases. The germline gives CDR1 SGHVS, CDR2 FNYEAQ. There are 15 residues in the CDR3. After removal of 5 bases from V and 0 bases from J, the junction contained 3 bases not matched to a gene. The CDR3 DNA reads as TGTGCCAGCAGCGAGGGGACAGCAACTAATGAAAAACTGTTTTTT. Protein sequence: CASSEGTATNEKLFF. Full variable domain (missing parts from reference TRBV7-6 and TRBJ1-4): GAGVSQSPRYKVTKRGQDVALRCDPISGHVSLYWYRQALGQGPEFLTYFNYEAQQDKSGLPNDRFSAERPEGSISTLTIQRTEQRDSAMYRCASSEGTATNEKLFFGSGTQLSVL.

This clone was seen a single time. The rearrangement uses TRBV5-1 and TRBJ1-2; no definite D call. Trimming removed 2 bases at V and 6 bases at J, with 5 bases between. This CDR3 is 11 amino acids long. Germline V gene lookup returns CDR1 SGHRS and CDR2 YFSETQ. This CDR3 reads CASSFQNGYTF. The CDR3, as DNA: TGCGCCAGCAGCTTCCAGAATGGCTACACCTTC. The complete variable domain, with remaining parts taken from reference TRBV5-1 and TRBJ1-2, reads KAGVTQTPRYLIKTRGQQVTLSCSPISGHRSVSWYQQTPGQGLQFLFEYFSETQRNKGNFPGRFSGRQFSNSRSEMNVSTLELGDSALYLCASSFQNGYTFGSGTRLTVV.

The V and J genes are TRBV12-3 or TRBV12-4 and TRBJ1-1, with TRBD1 identical over 9 bases. The V and J ends lost 6 bases and 6 bases, in that order; junction bases with no gene match: 5. CDR3 size: 13 residues. CDR3 nucleotides: TGTGCCAGCAGCTGGACAGGGGACCCTGAAGCTTTCTTT. This sequence encodes CASSWTGDPEAFF.

The chain combines TRBV10-3 with TRBJ1-2; no reliable D call. Trimming cost V 3 bases and J 13 bases, with 18 bases left between them. CDR1 and CDR2 from the germline V gene are ENHRY and SYGVKD. This CDR3 is built from 13 residues. CDR3 region: CAISDVNSRRGTF. The DNA of the CDR3 is TGTGCCATCAGTGATGTGAACAGCCGGCGGGGCACCTTC.

The gene calls are TRBV18 and TRBJ1-1; 9 bases match TRBD1. The CDR3 has 15 residues. V lost 3 bases, J lost 5 bases, and 7 bases stayed unmatched. Germline V gives CDR1 KGHSH, CDR2 LQKENI. The CDR3 loop is CASSPQTGGWTEAFF. CDR3 in DNA: TGTGCCAGCTCACCCCAAACAGGGGGCTGGACTGAAGCTTTCTTT.

A word on this clone: Other nucleotide sequences in the sample specify the same CDR3. The chain has TRBV7-3 and TRBJ1-6; a weak D match, TRBD1 (5 bases). Germline lookup yields CDR1 SGHTA and CDR2 FQGTGA. This CDR3 has 15 residues. Deletions cut 5 bases from V and 10 bases from J, with 18 bases between. CDR3 protein: CASSLTGQNGSPLHF. The CDR3 nucleotides are TGTGCCAGCAGCCTCACAGGCCAGAATGGGTCACCCCTCCACTTT.

The gene calls are TRBV3-1 (or the pseudogene TRBV3-2) and TRBJ2-5; TRBD2 agrees at 7 bases. The germline CDR1 and CDR2 sequences are LGHDT and YNNKEL (reference sequence). The V segment lost 4 bases and the J segment 7 bases; nucleotides outside the gene matches: 3. This CDR3 region has 12 residues. Here the CDR3 DNA reads TGTGCCAGCAGCCGGGACTACCGGACCCAGTACTTC. Protein product: CASSRDYRTQYF.

This chain uses TRBV7-9 with TRBJ1-2, with 9 bases lining up with TRBD1. The CDR3 consists of 15 residues. The germline V gene has CDR1 SEHNR and CDR2 FQNEAQ (reference sequence). Trimming removed 2 bases from V and 8 bases from J; junction bases left unmatched: 9. As DNA, the CDR3 is TGTGCCAGCAGCTTACTGACAGGGGGAGAGATGGGCTACACCTTC. This sequence encodes CASSLLTGGEMGYTF.